The 4 T cell receptor beta chains below all came from one sample that was sequenced in a study of T cell repertoires in cytomegalovirus infection. One entry per CDR3 protein results from TCRdb running MiXCR on the reads. The sample shows some 900,000 distinct CDR3 sequences, about 31% of them seen only once. Their specific antigens are unknown. This specimen was cultured CD8+ T cells from PBMCs, taken from culture after CMV antigen stimulation. Receptors were obtained from a human donor in good health (CMV status not recorded). Some clones in this sample may be carry-over from other donors' samples.

The chain has TRBV20-1 and TRBJ2-1, with 9 positions matching TRBD2. CDR1 DFQATT and CDR2 SNEGSKA come from the germline V gene (reference sequence). This CDR3 has 15 amino acids. V shed 6 bases and J 0 bases; nucleotides not matched to a gene: 6. This chain's CDR3 is CSAPSGVSSYNEQFF. The CDR3 DNA follows: TGCAGTGCCCCTAGCGGGGTAAGCTCCTACAATGAGCAGTTCTTC.

The table lists this clonotype with a few counts. This chain joins TRBV7-6 and TRBJ2-3; 14 positions agree with TRBD2. Germline trimming cut 5 bases from V and 0 bases from J; bases unmatched to any gene: 13. This CDR3 comprises 20 residues. CDR1 is SGHVS and CDR2 is FNYEAQ in the germline V gene. The CDR3 sequence: CASSQRTSGGPYSSTDTQYF. Written as DNA, the CDR3 is TGTGCCAGCAGCCAACGGACTAGCGGGGGGCCGTACTCTAGCACAGATACGCAGTATTTT.

This clonotype was found a few times. The chain links TRBV6-2 or TRBV6-3 to TRBJ2-1, with D hard to call. Trimming took 5 bases from V and 5 from J, leaving 19 bases between them. This CDR3 comprises 16 residues. CDR1 and CDR2 (germline): MNHEY, SVGEGT. The CDR3 reads CASSPLPDVQNNEQFF. The CDR3 DNA is TGTGCCAGCAGTCCACTCCCTGATGTCCAAAACAATGAGCAGTTCTTC.

This clonotype was counted ten times or more. In DNA, the CDR3 is TGTGCCAGCAGCCTACGCCGGGGGGGCCCTTCTGGGGCCAACGTCCTGACTTTC. Protein: CASSLRRGGPSGANVLTF. This sequence joins TRBV7-8 and TRBJ2-6; 8 nucleotides align to TRBD2. Germline assignment: CDR1 SGHVS and CDR2 FQNEAQ. Trimming cost V 5 bases and J 1 base; bases outside gene matches: 10. CDR3 size: 18 residues.